A selection of T cell receptor beta chains follows, all from one sample in a study of early T cells in non-severe SARS-CoV-2 infection. MiXCR, applied by TCRdb to the 5' RACE reads, yields one record per CDR3 protein. The profile shows under 80,000 distinct CDR3 sequences, around a tenth of them singletons. The sample consisted of whole blood. The source of these receptors is an adult who was a healthcare worker with PCR-confirmed SARS-CoV-2 infection or an uninfected control (not recorded which). CDR3s leave out the opening cysteine and the closing phenylalanine or tryptophan.

V	J	CDR3
TRBV16	TRBJ1-4	ASSLEAGRGYEKLF
TRBV6-5	TRBJ2-3	ASSWTHLTDTQY
TRBV11-1	TRBJ2-1	ASSLREIYNEQF
TRBV19	TRBJ2-3	ASSSRGRVSDTQF
TRBV4-1	TRBJ2-5	ASSPASGQTQY
TRBV6-4	TRBJ1-5	ASSPTVNQPQH
TRBV5-1	TRBJ2-7	ASSPGTAFGNEQY
TRBV7-9	TRBJ2-3	ASSRMGGFTDTQY
TRBV29-1	TRBJ2-2	SVEGGGTRASGELF
TRBV12-3/TRBV12-4	TRBJ2-1	ASSSRLGLAGMFEQF
TRBV5-1	TRBJ2-1	ASSLNTDRRNEQF
TRBV7-3	TRBJ2-3	ASSLTGGPDTQY
TRBV12-3/TRBV12-4	TRBJ2-3	ASSFFPGSTDTQY
TRBV19	TRBJ2-1	ASSMTGGVRTYNEQF
TRBV6-1	TRBJ2-5	ASIQGESPTQETQY
TRBV29-1	TRBJ1-1	SVLPPPPNTEAF
TRBV5-1	TRBJ2-2	ASSREGASGELF
TRBV4-1	TRBJ1-2	ASSPNPGQDIYGYT
TRBV11-1	TRBJ2-1	ASSIRQGGGEQF
TRBV12-3/TRBV12-4	TRBJ1-1	ASSAGTANTEAF
TRBV3-1	TRBJ2-1	ASHRGGRSSYNEQF
TRBV20-1	TRBJ2-7	SARPAGVHEQY
TRBV12-3/TRBV12-4	TRBJ2-1	ASSPGRRDEQF
TRBV12-3/TRBV12-4	TRBJ2-7	ASSLGQTYEQY
TRBV7-9	TRBJ2-7	ASSPKAGGTYEQY
TRBV7-9	TRBJ1-2	ASSLETYGYT
TRBV29-1	TRBJ1-2	SVEVPGRGYGYT
TRBV28	TRBJ2-7	ASSPRGVTSYEQY
TRBV7-6	TRBJ2-3	ASSPRVGLDTQY
TRBV6-1	TRBJ1-4	ASSGSLLAAGVPTNEKLF
TRBV5-4	TRBJ1-6	ASRRDLLDSPLH
TRBV3-1	TRBJ2-7	ASSQTGGEQY
TRBV19	TRBJ2-7	ASSISRDALEQY
TRBV29-1	TRBJ1-1	SVAGAGTEAF
TRBV12-3/TRBV12-4	TRBJ2-7	ASSKHRGLTYEQY
TRBV3-1	TRBJ2-6	ASSRKTVTSGANVLT
TRBV10-3	TRBJ1-3	AISEWTSGGAGTIY
TRBV7-2	TRBJ2-5	ASSLLLGKETQY
TRBV11-3	TRBJ2-1	ARGSREVNEQF
TRBV5-1	TRBJ1-1	ASSLEVRMNTEAF
TRBV10-3	TRBJ1-3	AIRDSTNRVLSGNTIY
TRBV10-3	TRBJ1-3	AIQTLSSGNTIY
TRBV5-5	TRBJ2-1	ASSLAVNEQF
TRBV29-1	TRBJ2-1	SVWTGGRYNEQF
TRBV5-1	TRBJ1-2	ASSREGGNGYT